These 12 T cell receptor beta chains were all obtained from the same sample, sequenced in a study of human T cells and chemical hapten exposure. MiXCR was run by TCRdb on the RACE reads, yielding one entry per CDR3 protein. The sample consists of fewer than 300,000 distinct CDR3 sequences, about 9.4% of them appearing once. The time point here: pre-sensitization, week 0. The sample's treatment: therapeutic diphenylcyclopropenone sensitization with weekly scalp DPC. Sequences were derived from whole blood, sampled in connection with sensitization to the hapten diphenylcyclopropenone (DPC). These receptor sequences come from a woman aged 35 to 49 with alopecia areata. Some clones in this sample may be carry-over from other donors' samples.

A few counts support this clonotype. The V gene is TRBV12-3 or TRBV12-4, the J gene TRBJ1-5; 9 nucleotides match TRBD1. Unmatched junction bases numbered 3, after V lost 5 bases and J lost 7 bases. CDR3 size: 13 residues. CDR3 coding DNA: TGTGCCAGCAGTGGGACAGGGCTCCAGCCCCAGCATTTT. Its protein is CASSGTGLQPQHF.

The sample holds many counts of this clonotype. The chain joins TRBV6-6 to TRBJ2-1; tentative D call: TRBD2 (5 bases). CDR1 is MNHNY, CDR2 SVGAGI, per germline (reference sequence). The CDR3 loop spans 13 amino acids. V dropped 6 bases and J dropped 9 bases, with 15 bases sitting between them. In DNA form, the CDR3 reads TGTGCCAGCAGCCCACTGGGAGTGGCTGAGCAGTTCTTC. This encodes CASSPLGVAEQFF.

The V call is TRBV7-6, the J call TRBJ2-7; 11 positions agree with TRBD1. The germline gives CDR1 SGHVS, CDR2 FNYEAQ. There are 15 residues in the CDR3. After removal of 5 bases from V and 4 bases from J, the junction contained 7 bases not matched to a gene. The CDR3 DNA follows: TGTGCCAGCAGCCCGGGACAGGGGGGCGTATACGAGCAGTACTTC. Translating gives CASSPGQGGVYEQYF.

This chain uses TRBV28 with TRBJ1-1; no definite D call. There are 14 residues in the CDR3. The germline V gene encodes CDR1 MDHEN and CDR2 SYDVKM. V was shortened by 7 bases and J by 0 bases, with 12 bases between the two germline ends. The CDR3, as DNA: TGTGCCAGCAAAACAGACCTCATGAACACTGAAGCTTTCTTT. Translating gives CASKTDLMNTEAFF. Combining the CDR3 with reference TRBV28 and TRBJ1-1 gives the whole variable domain DVKVTQSSRYLVKRTGEKVFLECVQDMDHENMFWYRQDPGLGLRLIYFSYDVKMKEKGDIPEGYSVSREKKERFSLILESASTNQTSMYLCASKTDLMNTEAFFGQGTRLTVV.

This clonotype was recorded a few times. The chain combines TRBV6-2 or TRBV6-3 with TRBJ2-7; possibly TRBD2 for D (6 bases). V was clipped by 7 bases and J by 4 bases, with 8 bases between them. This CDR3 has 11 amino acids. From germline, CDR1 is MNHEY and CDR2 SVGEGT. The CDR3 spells CASIRGYEQYF. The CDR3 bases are TGTGCCAGCATACGGGGGTACGAGCAGTACTTC.

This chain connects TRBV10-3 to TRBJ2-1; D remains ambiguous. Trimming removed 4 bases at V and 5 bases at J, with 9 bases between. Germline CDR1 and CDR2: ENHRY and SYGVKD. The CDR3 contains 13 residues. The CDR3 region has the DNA TGTGCCATCAGTGGGGAACCTAACAATGAGCAGTTCTTC. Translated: CAISGEPNNEQFF.

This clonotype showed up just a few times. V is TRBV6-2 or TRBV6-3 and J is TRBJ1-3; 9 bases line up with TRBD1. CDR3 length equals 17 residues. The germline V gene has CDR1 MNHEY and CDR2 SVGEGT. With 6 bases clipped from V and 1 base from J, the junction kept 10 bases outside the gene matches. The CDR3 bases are TGTGCCAGCAGCCGCCCGCCAGGGACAGGGTCTGGAAACACCATATATTTT. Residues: CASSRPPGTGSGNTIYF.

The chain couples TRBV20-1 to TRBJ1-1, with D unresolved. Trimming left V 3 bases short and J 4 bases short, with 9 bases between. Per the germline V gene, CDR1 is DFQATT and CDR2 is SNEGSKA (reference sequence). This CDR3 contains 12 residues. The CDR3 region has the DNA TGCAGTGCTAGTGCCCATCGCACTGAAGCTTTCTTT. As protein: CSASAHRTEAFF.

DNA of the CDR3: TGTGCCATCAGTGAGGGGCAAGGGGTAGCATACGAGCAGTACTTC. Amino acids: CAISEGQGVAYEQYF. The chain has TRBV10-3 and TRBJ2-7, with D perhaps TRBD1 (5 bases). CDR3 length equals 15 residues. Trimming removed 2 bases at V and 4 bases at J, with 15 bases between. The germline V gene encodes CDR1 ENHRY and CDR2 SYGVKD.

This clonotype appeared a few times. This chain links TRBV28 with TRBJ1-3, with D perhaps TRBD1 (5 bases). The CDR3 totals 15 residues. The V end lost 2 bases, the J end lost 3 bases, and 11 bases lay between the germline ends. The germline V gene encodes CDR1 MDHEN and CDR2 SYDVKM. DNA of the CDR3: TGTGCCAGCAGTTTAGGGACGTTGGGTGGAAACACCATATATTTT. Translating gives CASSLGTLGGNTIYF. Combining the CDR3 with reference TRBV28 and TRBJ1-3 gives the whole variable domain DVKVTQSSRYLVKRTGEKVFLECVQDMDHENMFWYRQDPGLGLRLIYFSYDVKMKEKGDIPEGYSVSREKKERFSLILESASTNQTSMYLCASSLGTLGGNTIYFGEGSWLTVV.

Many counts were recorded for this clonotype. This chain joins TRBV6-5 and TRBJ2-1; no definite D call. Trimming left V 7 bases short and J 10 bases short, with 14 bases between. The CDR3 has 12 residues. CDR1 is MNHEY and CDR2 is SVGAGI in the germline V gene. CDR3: CASTQRDGEQFF. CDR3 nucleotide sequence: TGTGCCAGCACCCAAAGGGATGGGGAGCAGTTCTTC.

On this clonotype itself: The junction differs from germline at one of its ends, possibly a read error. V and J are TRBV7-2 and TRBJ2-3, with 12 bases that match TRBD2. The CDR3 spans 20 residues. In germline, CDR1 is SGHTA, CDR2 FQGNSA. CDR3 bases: TGTGCCAGCAGGTTAGGCCCCGCTAGCGGGAGGGCCGTAGGCACAGATACGCAGTATTTT. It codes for CASRLGPASGRAVGTDTQYF. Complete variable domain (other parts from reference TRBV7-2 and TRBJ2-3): GAGVSQSPSNKVTEKGKDVELRCDPISGHTALYWYRQSLGQGLEFLIYFQGNSAPDKSGLPSDRFSAERTGGSVSTLTIQRTQQEDSAVYLCASRLGPASGRAVGTDTQYFGPGTRLTVL.